Listed below are T cell receptor beta chains from one sample, sequenced in a study of immune cell composition in non-small cell lung cancer. The table came from immunoSEQ multiplex PCR; TCRdb's copy has only in-frame clones and leaves some out. The sample holds about 7,600 clones, roughly 78% seen once. The sequenced sample consisted of lung tumor tissue. These receptors were taken from a human donor with non-small cell lung cancer. CDR3s leave out the opening cysteine and the closing phenylalanine or tryptophan.

v_call: TRBV15; j_call: TRBJ2-5; cdr3_aa: ATSRDRGETQY
v_call: TRBV7-7; j_call: TRBJ2-1; cdr3_aa: ASSLDRSNEQF
v_call: TRBV19; j_call: TRBJ1-5; cdr3_aa: ASSTTGGSNQPQH
v_call: TRBV11-3; j_call: TRBJ1-1; cdr3_aa: ASSLDPTIPIEAF
v_call: TRBV7-3; j_call: TRBJ1-1; cdr3_aa: ASSTLGGDTEAF
v_call: TRBV6-5; j_call: TRBJ1-2; cdr3_aa: ASSWTGNGYT
v_call: TRBV30; j_call: TRBJ1-3; cdr3_aa: AWSTGGSGNTIY
v_call: TRBV10-3; j_call: TRBJ2-2; cdr3_aa: AISPGLAGGSVTGELF
v_call: TRBV7-8; j_call: TRBJ2-7; cdr3_aa: ASSSRTSGGYEQY
v_call: TRBV5-5; j_call: TRBJ2-5; cdr3_aa: ASSPRQGEETQY
v_call: TRBV19; j_call: TRBJ1-5; cdr3_aa: ASSILTGGRNQPQH
v_call: TRBV7-2; j_call: TRBJ1-2; cdr3_aa: ASSRDRETGHT
v_call: TRBV6-1; j_call: TRBJ1-5; cdr3_aa: ASSERRNQPQH
v_call: TRBV4-2; j_call: TRBJ2-7; cdr3_aa: ASSQGRVLSYEQY
v_call: TRBV5-4; j_call: TRBJ2-7; cdr3_aa: ASSRTVKGYEQY
v_call: TRBV2; j_call: TRBJ1-1; cdr3_aa: ASGGEVNTEAF
v_call: TRBV5-8; j_call: TRBJ2-7; cdr3_aa: ASSTRANYEQY
v_call: TRBV7-3; j_call: TRBJ2-3; cdr3_aa: ASSSGQGTDTQY
v_call: TRBV7-2; j_call: TRBJ2-1; cdr3_aa: ASSLVRTGNEQF
v_call: TRBV6-1; j_call: TRBJ2-7; cdr3_aa: ASSESRGVSYEQY
v_call: TRBV11-2; j_call: TRBJ2-1; cdr3_aa: ASSFNSLNEQF
v_call: TRBV15; j_call: TRBJ2-7; cdr3_aa: ATSRASRGEQY
v_call: TRBV7-6; j_call: TRBJ1-1; cdr3_aa: ASSLGTEAF
v_call: TRBV7-3; j_call: TRBJ2-2; cdr3_aa: ASSTGLAGVSGELF
v_call: TRBV27; j_call: TRBJ2-3; cdr3_aa: ASSFDRDGTNTQY
v_call: TRBV5-6; j_call: TRBJ1-3; cdr3_aa: ASSLGPSGNTIY
v_call: TRBV7-9; j_call: TRBJ2-2; cdr3_aa: ASSRLPGTEAGELF
v_call: TRBV27; j_call: TRBJ2-3; cdr3_aa: ASSLRGRSTDTQY
v_call: TRBV19; j_call: TRBJ1-5; cdr3_aa: ASSIVQGTYSNQPQH
v_call: TRBV7-9; j_call: TRBJ2-1; cdr3_aa: ASSGQGDYSYNEQF
v_call: TRBV19; j_call: TRBJ1-1; cdr3_aa: ASSLSRGTEAF
v_call: TRBV9; j_call: TRBJ1-6; cdr3_aa: ASSHEGVRRSPLH
v_call: TRBV27; j_call: TRBJ2-7; cdr3_aa: ASRSSVGILSYEQY
v_call: TRBV4-3; j_call: TRBJ2-1; cdr3_aa: ASSQEGWNEQF
v_call: TRBV18; j_call: TRBJ1-5; cdr3_aa: ASSPRGGAGQPQH
v_call: TRBV7-2; j_call: TRBJ1-5; cdr3_aa: ASSLGGQGHQPQH
v_call: TRBV7-7; j_call: TRBJ2-1; cdr3_aa: ASSLGSRGANEQF
v_call: TRBV7-4; j_call: TRBJ1-2; cdr3_aa: ASSLEDMGRYGYT
v_call: TRBV5-5; j_call: TRBJ2-7; cdr3_aa: ASSLNGYYEQY
v_call: TRBV6-5; j_call: TRBJ1-1; cdr3_aa: ASSSVRFAF
v_call: TRBV4-3; j_call: TRBJ2-5; cdr3_aa: ASSQDRAGYGTQY